The 9 T cell receptor beta chains reported below all come from one sample, sequenced in a study of identical twins. TCRdb itself ran the 5' RACE reads through MiXCR, one entry per CDR3 protein. The sample holds roughly 700,000 distinct CDR3 sequences, 8.6% seen once. Separately, the same data were catalogued under a study of yellow fever vaccine responses in identical twins.

Sequencing was done on a sample of PBMCs. These receptor sequences come from a woman aged 18-29 years in good health.

This clonotype was seen a few times. V gene TRBV3-1 combines with J gene TRBJ1-1, with D perhaps TRBD1 (5 bases). The germline gives CDR1 LGHDT, CDR2 YNNKEL (reference sequence). This CDR3 comprises 16 residues. V was clipped by 4 bases and J by 0 bases, with 15 bases between them. CDR3: CASSPSRQLLNTEAFF. The DNA of the CDR3 is TGTGCCAGCAGCCCTAGCCGACAGCTGCTGAACACTGAAGCTTTCTTT. Supplemented by reference TRBV3-1 and TRBJ1-1, the full variable domain reads DTAVSQTPKYLVTQMGNDKSIKCEQNLGHDTMYWYKQDSKKFLKIMFSYNNKELIINETVPNRFSPKSPDKAHLNLHINSLELGDSAVYFCASSPSRQLLNTEAFFGQGTRLTVV.

DNA of the CDR3: TGTGCCAGCAGTAGCTGGACAGGGGACAATGAGCAGTTCTTC. Its protein product is CASSSWTGDNEQFF. The chain carries TRBV6-1 and TRBJ2-1, with 9 bases aligning to TRBD1. The V gene end was trimmed by 5 bases and the J gene end by 5 bases; junction bases not matched to a gene: 4. The CDR3 sequence is 14 residues long. CDR1 MNHNS and CDR2 SASEGT come from the germline V gene.

This clonotype was picked up a small number of times. V is TRBV27 and J is TRBJ2-4; a weak D match, TRBD2 (6 bases). This CDR3 comprises 15 residues. Trimming removed 2 bases from V and 2 bases from J, with 10 bases in between. Germline CDR1 reads MNHEY; CDR2 reads SMNVEV (reference sequence). CDR3 region: CASSLGEVSKNIQYF. In DNA, the CDR3 is TGTGCCAGCAGTTTAGGGGAGGTGTCCAAAAACATTCAGTACTTC.

This clonotype was found a few times. The V call is TRBV24-1, the J call TRBJ2-1; D is perhaps TRBD2 (5 bases). V was cut by 9 bases and J by 0 bases, with 5 bases left in between. CDR1 and CDR2 (germline): KGHDR, SFDVKD. CDR3 length: 12 amino acids. CDR3 sequence: CATGSSYNEQFF. CDR3 nucleotide sequence: TGTGCCACCGGGAGCTCCTACAATGAGCAGTTCTTC.

This clonotype was picked up many times. The V and J genes are TRBV20-1 and TRBJ2-4; a weak D match, TRBD1 (5 bases). Trimming cost V 6 bases and J 2 bases, with 11 bases left between them. The CDR3 spans 13 residues. Germline CDR1 DFQATT, CDR2 SNEGSKA (reference sequence). The CDR3 loop is CSALDRPKNIQYF. The CDR3 coding sequence is TGCAGTGCACTTGACAGACCCAAAAACATTCAGTACTTC.

The chain carries TRBV7-2 and TRBJ1-2; D unresolved. Trimming stripped 8 bases from V and 6 bases from J, with 16 bases between. Germline V gene lookup returns CDR1 SGHTA and CDR2 FQGNSA. The CDR3 is made up of 13 amino acids. CDR3 nucleotide sequence: TGTGCCAGCGTGGGCAGCACCCCGAATGGCTACACCTTC. Protein: CASVGSTPNGYTF.

This clonotype was seen many times. V is TRBV3-1 and J is TRBJ1-1, with TRBD1 matching over 7 bases. The V gene end was trimmed by 0 bases and the J gene end by 11 bases; junction bases not matched to a gene: 9. The CDR3 is 14 amino acids. Germline CDR1 and CDR2: LGHDT and YNNKEL (reference sequence). CDR3 coding DNA: TGTGCCAGCAGCCAAGACCTAGACAGGGTACGGGCTTTCTTT. This encodes CASSQDLDRVRAFF.

In its sample, this clonotype was seen many times. The chain combines TRBV5-1 with TRBJ2-1; 7 positions match TRBD1. The germline CDR1 and CDR2 sequences are SGHRS and YFSETQ. CDR3 size: 15 residues. Trimming at V came to 0 bases and at J to 8 bases, leaving 8 bases not matched to a gene. The DNA of the CDR3 is TGCGCCAGCAGCTTGGGTGTAGGGGGCCAGGATGAGCAGTTCTTC. It is translated as CASSLGVGGQDEQFF.

This clonotype was counted a few times. The rearrangement links TRBV25-1 to TRBJ2-1; no firm D call. The CDR3 loop spans 15 amino acids. Between the trimmed V and J ends, which lost 1 base and 9 bases, there was a span of 16 bases. Germline V lookup: CDR1 MGHDK, CDR2 SYGVNS. CDR3 nucleotides: TGTGCCAGCAGTGAATTGCGAGATGGCGGCCGTGAGCAGTTCTTC. Encoded protein: CASSELRDGGREQFF.